Listed here is a single T cell receptor (beta chain). The data belong to a study of T cell changes during pregnancy in multiple sclerosis. Using immunoSEQ multiplex PCR, the repertoire was profiled, and TCRdb retains in-frame clones only, with some absent. The repertoire holds about 56,000 clones, with around nine tenths as singletons. The germline V gene has CDR1 SQVTM and CDR2 ANQGSEA. V was cut by 3 bases and J by 4 bases, with 16 bases left in between. CDR3 length: 15 amino acids. The sequence was collected from a human donor whose cells served as feeder cells for cultures in a pregnancy study. Sequenced: peripheral blood from another person, used as feeder cells. This sequence joins TRBV29-1 and TRBJ2-1; the D call may be TRBD1 or TRBD2 (6 bases each). The CDR3 protein is CSVEGSGGGYNEQFF. The CDR3 DNA reads as TGCAGCGTTGAGGGGAGTGGAGGGGGTTACAATGAGCAGTTCTTC.